The clone carrying this TCR beta chain was counted only a few times. Its antigen is not known. The data derive from a study of T cell responses to AZD1222 COVID-19 vaccine. Study results and caveats: Of the AZD1222 recipients, only 5 to 7 were seropositive at baseline.

Germline V gene sequence: CDR1 SNHLY, CDR2 FYNNEI. V lost 6 bases to trimming and J lost 7 bases, with 10 bases between them. This CDR3 is built from 12 residues. Generated by immunoSEQ multiplex PCR, the TCRdb table keeps only in-frame clones and is missing some. Of about 150,000 clones in the sample, roughly 90% were seen once. Sequences were derived from peripheral blood, sampled on day 0 of AZD1222 vaccination. The sequence came from an adult in good health. V usage is TRBV2 and J usage is TRBJ2-1, with D possibly matching TRBD1 (5 bases). The CDR3 DNA sequence: TGTGCCAGCAGCCAAGCAGGGAATGAGCAGTTCTTC. This translates into CASSQAGNEQFF.